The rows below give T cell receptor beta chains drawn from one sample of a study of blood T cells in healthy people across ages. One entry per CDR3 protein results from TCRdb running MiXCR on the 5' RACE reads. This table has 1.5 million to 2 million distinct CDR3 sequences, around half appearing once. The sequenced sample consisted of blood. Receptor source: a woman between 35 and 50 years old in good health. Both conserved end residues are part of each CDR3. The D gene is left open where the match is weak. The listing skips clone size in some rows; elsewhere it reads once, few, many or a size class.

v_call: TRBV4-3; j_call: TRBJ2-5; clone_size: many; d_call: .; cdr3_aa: CASSQEIGGSGETQYF; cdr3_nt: TGCGCCAGCAGCCAAGAGATCGGAGGGTCGGGAGAGACCCAGTACTTC
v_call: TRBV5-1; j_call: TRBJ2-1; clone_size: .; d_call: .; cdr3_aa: CASRPTGHEQFF; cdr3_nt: TGCGCCAGCAGACCCACAGGACACGAGCAGTTCTTC
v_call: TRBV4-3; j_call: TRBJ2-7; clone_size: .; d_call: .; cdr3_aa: CASSQDPQGSSYEQYF; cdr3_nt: TGCGCCAGCAGCCAAGATCCGCAGGGGAGCTCCTACGAGCAGTACTTC
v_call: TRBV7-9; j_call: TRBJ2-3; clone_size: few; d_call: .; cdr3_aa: CASSPRGSADTQYF; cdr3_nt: TGTGCCAGCAGCCCCAGGGGCAGCGCAGATACGCAGTATTTT
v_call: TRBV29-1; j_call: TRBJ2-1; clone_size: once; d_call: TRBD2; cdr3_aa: CSAESGGLAGGSEQFF; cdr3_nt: TGCAGCGCTGAATCAGGGGGACTAGCGGGGGGGAGCGAGCAGTTCTTC
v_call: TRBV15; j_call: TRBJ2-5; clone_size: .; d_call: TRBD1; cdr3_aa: CATARDRVRETQYF; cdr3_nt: TGTGCCACCGCGCGGGACAGGGTCAGAGAGACCCAGTACTTC
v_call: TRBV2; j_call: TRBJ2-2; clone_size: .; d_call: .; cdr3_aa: CASSGETGELFF; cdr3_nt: TGTGCCAGCAGTGGGGAAACCGGGGAGCTGTTTTTT
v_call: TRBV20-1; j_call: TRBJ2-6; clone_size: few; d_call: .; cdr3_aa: CSARSAPFRANVLTF; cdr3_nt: TGCAGTGCTAGGTCCGCCCCTTTTAGGGCCAACGTCCTGACTTTC
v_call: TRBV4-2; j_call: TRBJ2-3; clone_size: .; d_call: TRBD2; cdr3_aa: CASSRPGGGAADTQYF; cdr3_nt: TGTGCCAGCAGCCGACCTGGCGGGGGGGCTGCGGATACGCAGTATTTT
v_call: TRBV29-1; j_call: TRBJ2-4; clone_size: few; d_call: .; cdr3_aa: CSVDVGGIENIQYF; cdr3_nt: TGCAGCGTTGATGTCGGGGGCATAGAAAACATTCAGTACTTC
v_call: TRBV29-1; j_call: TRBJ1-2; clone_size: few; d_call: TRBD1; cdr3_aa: CSVERFPGQGARGYTF; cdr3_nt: TGCAGCGTGGAACGGTTCCCGGGACAGGGGGCTCGTGGCTACACCTTC
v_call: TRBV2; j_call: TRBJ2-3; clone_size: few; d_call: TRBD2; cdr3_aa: CASTGTSAVDTQYF; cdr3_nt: TGTGCCAGCACCGGGACTAGCGCTGTGGATACGCAGTATTTT
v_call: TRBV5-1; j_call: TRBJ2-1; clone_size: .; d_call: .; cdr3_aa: CASSKDIPNNEQFF; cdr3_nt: TGCGCCAGCAGCAAGGACATACCAAACAATGAGCAGTTCTTC
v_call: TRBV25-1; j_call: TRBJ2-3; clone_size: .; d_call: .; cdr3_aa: CASESGADTQYF; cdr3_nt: TGTGCCTCTGAGTCGGGGGCAGATACGCAGTATTTT
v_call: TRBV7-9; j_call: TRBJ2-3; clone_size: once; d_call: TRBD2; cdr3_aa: CASSLRRGGYPDTQYF; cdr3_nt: TGTGCCAGCAGCTTAAGGCGCGGGGGGTATCCAGATACGCAGTATTTT
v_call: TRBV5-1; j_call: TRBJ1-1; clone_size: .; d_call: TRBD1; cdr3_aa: CASSFPSGQRNTEAFF; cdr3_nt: TGCGCCAGCAGCTTCCCCTCGGGACAGCGGAACACTGAAGCTTTCTTT
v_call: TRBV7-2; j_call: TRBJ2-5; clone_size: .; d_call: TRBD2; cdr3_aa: CASSFSGTSGFRETQYF; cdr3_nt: TGTGCCAGCAGCTTTTCAGGGACTAGCGGTTTCCGAGAGACCCAGTACTTC
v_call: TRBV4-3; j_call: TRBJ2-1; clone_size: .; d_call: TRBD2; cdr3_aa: CASSQDRTSEGLFYNEQFF; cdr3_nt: TGCGCCAGCAGCCAAGATCGGACTAGCGAGGGCCTCTTTTACAATGAGCAGTTCTTC
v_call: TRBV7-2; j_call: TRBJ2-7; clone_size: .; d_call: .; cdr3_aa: CASSFGTSFPSEQYF; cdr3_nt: TGTGCCAGCAGCTTTGGGACCTCTTTCCCCAGCGAGCAGTACTTC
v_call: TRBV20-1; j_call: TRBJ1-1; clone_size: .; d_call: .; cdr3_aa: CSARNPMSLQVEAFF; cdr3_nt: TGCAGTGCTAGAAACCCTATGTCCCTTCAGGTTGAAGCTTTCTTT
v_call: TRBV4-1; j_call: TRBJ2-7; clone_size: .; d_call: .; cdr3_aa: CASSQDARATYEQYF; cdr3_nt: TGCGCCAGCAGCCAAGATGCCAGAGCGACCTACGAGCAGTACTTC
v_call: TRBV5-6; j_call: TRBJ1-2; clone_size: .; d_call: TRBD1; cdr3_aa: CASSTGDRIAPYGYTF; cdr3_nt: TGTGCCAGCAGCACTGGGGACAGGATTGCTCCTTATGGCTACACCTTC
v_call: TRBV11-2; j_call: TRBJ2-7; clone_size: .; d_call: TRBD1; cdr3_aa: CASSLDVIQGVGYEQYF; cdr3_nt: TGTGCCAGCAGCTTAGATGTGATCCAGGGGGTGGGGTACGAGCAGTACTTC
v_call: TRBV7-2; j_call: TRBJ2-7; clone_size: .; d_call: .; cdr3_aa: CASSISVQGSSYEQYF; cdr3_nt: TGTGCCAGCAGCATTTCCGTACAGGGTTCCTCCTACGAGCAGTACTTC
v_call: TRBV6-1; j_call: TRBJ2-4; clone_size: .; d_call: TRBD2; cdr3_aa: CASSRLDSGPGNIQYF; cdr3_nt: TGTGCCAGCAGCCGCCTTGATAGCGGGCCGGGGAACATTCAGTACTTC
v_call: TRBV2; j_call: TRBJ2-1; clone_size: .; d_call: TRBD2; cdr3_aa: CASRILAGGYYNEQFF; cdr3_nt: TGTGCCAGCAGGATACTAGCGGGGGGATACTACAATGAGCAGTTCTTC
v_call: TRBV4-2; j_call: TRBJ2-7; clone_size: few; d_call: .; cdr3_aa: CASRGTDTYEQYF; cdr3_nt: TGTGCCAGCAGGGGGACGGATACCTACGAGCAGTACTTC
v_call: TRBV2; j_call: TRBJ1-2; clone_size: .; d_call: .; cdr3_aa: CASSLDAGNYGHTF; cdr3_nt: TGTGCCAGCAGCCTAGACGCGGGGAACTATGGCCACACCTTC
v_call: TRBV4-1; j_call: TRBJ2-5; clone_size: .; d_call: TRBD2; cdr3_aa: CASSQEGGGLLMETQYF; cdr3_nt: TGCGCCAGCAGCCAAGAAGGCGGGGGACTGCTCATGGAGACCCAGTACTTC
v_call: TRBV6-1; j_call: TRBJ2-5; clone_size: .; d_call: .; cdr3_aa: CASSYRVVKETQYF; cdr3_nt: TGTGCCAGCAGTTACCGGGTTGTAAAAGAGACCCAGTACTTC
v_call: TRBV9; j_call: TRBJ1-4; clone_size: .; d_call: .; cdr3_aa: CASSETAYNEKLFF; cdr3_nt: TGTGCCAGCAGCGAGACAGCCTATAATGAAAAACTGTTTTTT
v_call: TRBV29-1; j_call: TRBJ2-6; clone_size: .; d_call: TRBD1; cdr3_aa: CSAKRQGVDGANVLTF; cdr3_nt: TGCAGCGCGAAGAGACAGGGGGTTGATGGGGCCAACGTCCTGACTTTC
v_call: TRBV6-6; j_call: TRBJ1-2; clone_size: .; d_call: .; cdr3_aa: CASSFPQRYGGYTF; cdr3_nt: TGTGCCAGCAGTTTCCCACAAAGATATGGTGGCTACACCTTC
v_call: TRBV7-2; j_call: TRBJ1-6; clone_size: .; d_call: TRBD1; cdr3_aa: CASRTGTSNSPLHF; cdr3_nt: TGTGCCAGCCGGACAGGGACCTCAAATTCACCCCTCCACTTT
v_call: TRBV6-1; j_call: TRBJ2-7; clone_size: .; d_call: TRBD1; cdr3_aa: CASSAQQGVVDEQYF; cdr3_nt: TGTGCCAGCAGTGCCCAGCAGGGGGTTGTTGACGAGCAGTACTTC
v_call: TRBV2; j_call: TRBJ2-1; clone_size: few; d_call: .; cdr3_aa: CASSERVMGTSAEQFF; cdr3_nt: TGTGCCAGCAGTGAAAGAGTGATGGGGACATCGGCTGAGCAGTTCTTC
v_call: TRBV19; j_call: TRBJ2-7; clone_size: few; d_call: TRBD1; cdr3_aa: CASSNDRGTSYEQYF; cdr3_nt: TGTGCCAGTAGTAACGACAGGGGCACCTCCTACGAGCAGTACTTC
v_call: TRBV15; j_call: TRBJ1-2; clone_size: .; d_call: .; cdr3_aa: CATSRDHGGTGYTF; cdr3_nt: TGTGCCACCAGCAGAGATCATGGAGGGACTGGCTACACCTTC
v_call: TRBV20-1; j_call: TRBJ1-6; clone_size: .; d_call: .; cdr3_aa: CSAPKMGHNNSPLHF; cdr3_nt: TGCAGTGCCCCAAAGATGGGACACAATAATTCACCCCTCCACTTT
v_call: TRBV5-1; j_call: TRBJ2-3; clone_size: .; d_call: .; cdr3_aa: CASSLALGTLTDMQYF; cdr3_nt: TGCGCCAGCAGCTTGGCGTTGGGGACTCTCACAGATATGCAGTATTTT
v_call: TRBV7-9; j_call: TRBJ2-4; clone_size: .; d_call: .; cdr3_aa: CASSPNRVPDIQYF; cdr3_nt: TGTGCCAGCAGCCCCAACAGGGTCCCGGACATTCAGTACTTC
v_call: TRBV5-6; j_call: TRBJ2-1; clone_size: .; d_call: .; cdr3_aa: CASSLEKGQIYNEQFF; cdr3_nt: TGTGCCAGCAGCTTGGAAAAAGGGCAGATATACAATGAGCAGTTCTTC
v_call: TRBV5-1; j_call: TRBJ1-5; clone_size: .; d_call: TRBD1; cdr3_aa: CASSSGQGGEQPQHF; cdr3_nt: TGCGCCAGCAGCTCGGGACAGGGGGGGGAGCAGCCCCAGCATTTT
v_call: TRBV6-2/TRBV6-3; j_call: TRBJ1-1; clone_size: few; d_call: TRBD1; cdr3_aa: CASRTGGSEAFF; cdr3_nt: TGTGCCAGTAGGACAGGGGGCAGTGAAGCTTTCTTT